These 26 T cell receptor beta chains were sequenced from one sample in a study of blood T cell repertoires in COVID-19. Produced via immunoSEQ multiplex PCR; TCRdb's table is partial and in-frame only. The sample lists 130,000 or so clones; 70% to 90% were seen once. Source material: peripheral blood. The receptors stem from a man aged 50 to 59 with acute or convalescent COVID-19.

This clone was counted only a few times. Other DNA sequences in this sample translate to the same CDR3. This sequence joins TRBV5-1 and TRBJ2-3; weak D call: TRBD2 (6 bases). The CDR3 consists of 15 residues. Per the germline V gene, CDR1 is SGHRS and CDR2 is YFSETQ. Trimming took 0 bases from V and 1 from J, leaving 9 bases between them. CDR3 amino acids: CASSLGGGGTDTQYF. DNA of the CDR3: TGCGCCAGCAGCTTGGGAGGAGGGGGCACAGATACGCAGTATTTT.

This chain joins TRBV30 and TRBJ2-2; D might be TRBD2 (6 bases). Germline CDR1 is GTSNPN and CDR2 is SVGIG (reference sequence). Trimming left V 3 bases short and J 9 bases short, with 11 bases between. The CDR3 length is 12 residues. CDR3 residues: CAWSPRGRELFF. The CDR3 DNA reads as TGTGCCTGGAGCCCTCGGGGGAGGGAGCTGTTTTTT.

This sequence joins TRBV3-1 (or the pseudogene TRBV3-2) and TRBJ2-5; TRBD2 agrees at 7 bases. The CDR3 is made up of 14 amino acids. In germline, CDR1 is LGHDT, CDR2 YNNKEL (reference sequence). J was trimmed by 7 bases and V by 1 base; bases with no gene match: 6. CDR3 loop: CASSQVGLEGTQYF. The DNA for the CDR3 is TGTGCCAGCAGCCAAGTAGGACTAGAGGGGACCCAGTACTTC.

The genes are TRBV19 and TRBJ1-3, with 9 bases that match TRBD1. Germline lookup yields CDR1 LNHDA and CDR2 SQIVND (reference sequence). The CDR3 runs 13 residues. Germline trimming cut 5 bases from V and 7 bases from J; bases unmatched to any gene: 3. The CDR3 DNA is TGTGCCAGTAGTCCCGACAGGGGGAACACCATATATTTT. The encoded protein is CASSPDRGNTIYF.

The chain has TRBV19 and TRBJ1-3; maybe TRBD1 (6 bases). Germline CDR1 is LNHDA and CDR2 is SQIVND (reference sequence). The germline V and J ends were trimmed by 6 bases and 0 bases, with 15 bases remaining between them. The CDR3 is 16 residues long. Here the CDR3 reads CASSYTGKVSGNTIYF. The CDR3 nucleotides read TGTGCCAGTAGCTATACAGGGAAGGTCTCTGGAAACACCATATATTTT.

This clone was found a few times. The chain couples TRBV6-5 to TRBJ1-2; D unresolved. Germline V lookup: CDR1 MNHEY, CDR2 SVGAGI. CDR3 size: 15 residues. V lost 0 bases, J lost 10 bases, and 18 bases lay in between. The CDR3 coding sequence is TGTGCCAGCAGTTACTCACTAGGCCAGTCGAGAAACTACACCTTC. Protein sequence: CASSYSLGQSRNYTF.

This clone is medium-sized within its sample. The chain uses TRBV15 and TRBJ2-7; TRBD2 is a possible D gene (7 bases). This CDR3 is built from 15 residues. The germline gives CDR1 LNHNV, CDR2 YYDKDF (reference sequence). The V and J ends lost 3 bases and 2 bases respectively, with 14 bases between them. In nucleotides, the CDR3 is TGTGCCACCAGCAGGGGGGGCGGGAGCACCTACGAGCAGTACTTC. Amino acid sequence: CATSRGGGSTYEQYF.

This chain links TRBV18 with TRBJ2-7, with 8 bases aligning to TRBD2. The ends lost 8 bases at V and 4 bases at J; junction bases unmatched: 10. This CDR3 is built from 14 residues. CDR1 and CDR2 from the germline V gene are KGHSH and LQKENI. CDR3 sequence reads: CASATSASFYEQYF. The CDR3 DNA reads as TGTGCCAGCGCGACTAGCGCCTCTTTTTACGAGCAGTACTTC.

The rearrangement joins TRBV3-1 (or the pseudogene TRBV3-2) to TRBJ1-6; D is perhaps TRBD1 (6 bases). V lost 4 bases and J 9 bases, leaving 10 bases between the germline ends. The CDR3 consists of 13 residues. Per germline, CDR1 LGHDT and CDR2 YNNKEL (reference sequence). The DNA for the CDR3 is TGTGCCAGCAGCCGCAGGGGAGTTTCACCCCTCCACTTT. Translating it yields CASSRRGVSPLHF.

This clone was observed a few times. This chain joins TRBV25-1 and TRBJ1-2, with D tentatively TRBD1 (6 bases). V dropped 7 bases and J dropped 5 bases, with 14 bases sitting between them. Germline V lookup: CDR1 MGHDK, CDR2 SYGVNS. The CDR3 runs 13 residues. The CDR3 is CASKRGPGYGYTF. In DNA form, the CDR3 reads TGTGCCAGCAAGCGGGGGCCAGGATATGGCTACACCTTC.

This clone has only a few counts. The CDR3 DNA follows: TGTGCCAGTACCCCTTGGGACAGGGATACTGAAGCTTTCTTT. Translating it yields CASTPWDRDTEAFF. This chain connects TRBV19 to TRBJ1-1; TRBD1 aligns across 9 bases. Trimming took 7 bases from V and 5 from J; bases not matched to a gene: 8. The CDR3 runs 14 residues. The germline V gene has CDR1 LNHDA and CDR2 SQIVND (reference sequence).

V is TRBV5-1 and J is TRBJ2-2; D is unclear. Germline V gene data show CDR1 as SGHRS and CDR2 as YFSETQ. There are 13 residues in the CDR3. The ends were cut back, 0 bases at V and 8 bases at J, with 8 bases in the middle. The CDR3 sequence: CASSLDVGGELFF. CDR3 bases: TGCGCCAGCAGCTTGGACGTCGGGGGGGAGCTGTTTTTT.

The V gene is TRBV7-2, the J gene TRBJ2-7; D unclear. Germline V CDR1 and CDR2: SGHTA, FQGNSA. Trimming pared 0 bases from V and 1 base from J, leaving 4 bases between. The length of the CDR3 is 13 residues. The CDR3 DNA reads TGTGCCAGCAGCTTAGCGCTATCCTACGAGCAGTACTTC. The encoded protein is CASSLALSYEQYF.

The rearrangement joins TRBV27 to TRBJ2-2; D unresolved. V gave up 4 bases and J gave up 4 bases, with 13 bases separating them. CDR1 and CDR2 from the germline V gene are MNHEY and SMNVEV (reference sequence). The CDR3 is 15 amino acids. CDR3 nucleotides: TGTGCCAGCAGTTCCACTAACTGGATCACCGGGGAGCTGTTTTTT. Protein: CASSSTNWITGELFF.

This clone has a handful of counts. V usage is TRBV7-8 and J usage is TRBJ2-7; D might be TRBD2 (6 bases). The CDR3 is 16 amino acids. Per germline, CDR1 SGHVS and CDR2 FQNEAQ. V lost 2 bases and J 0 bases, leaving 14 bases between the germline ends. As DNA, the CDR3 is TGTGCCAGCAGCTTACAGCCCCGGGGGACCTCCTACGAGCAGTACTTC. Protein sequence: CASSLQPRGTSYEQYF.

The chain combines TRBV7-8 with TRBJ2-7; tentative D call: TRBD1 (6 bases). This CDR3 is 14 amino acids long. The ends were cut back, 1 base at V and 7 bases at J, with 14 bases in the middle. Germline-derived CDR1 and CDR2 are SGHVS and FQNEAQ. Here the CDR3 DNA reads TGTGCCAGCAGCTTAGGTCAGGGGCCGAAGGAGCAGTACTTC. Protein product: CASSLGQGPKEQYF.

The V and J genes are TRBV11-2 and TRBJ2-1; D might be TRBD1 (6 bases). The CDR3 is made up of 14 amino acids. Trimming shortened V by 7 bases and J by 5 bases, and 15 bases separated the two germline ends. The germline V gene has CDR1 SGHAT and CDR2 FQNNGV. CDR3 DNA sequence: TGTGCCAGCACCCGAGGGGCAGGGGACAATGAGCAGTTCTTC. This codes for CASTRGAGDNEQFF. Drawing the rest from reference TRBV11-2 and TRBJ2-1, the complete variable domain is EAGVAQSPRYKIIEKRQSVAFWCNPISGHATLYWYQQILGQGPKLLIQFQNNGVVDDSQLPKDRFSAERLKGVDSTLKIQPAKLEDSAVYLCASTRGAGDNEQFFGPGTRLTVL.

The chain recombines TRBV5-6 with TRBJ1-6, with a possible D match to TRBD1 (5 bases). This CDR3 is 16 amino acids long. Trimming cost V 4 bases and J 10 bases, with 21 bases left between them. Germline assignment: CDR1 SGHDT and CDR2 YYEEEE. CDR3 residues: CASSPAGREEVSPLHF. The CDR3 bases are TGTGCCAGCAGCCCGGCGGGGCGGGAGGAGGTCTCACCCCTCCACTTT.

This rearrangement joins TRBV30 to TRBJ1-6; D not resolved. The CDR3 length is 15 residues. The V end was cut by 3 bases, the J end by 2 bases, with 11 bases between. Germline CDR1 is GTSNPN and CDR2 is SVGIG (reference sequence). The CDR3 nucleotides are TGTGCCTGGAGCCCCCCGGTGCCCTATAATTCACCCCTCCACTTT. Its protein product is CAWSPPVPYNSPLHF.

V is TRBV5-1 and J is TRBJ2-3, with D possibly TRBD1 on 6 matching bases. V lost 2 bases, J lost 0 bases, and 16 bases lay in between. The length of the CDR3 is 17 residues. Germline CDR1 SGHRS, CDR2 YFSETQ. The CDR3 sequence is CASSFLTRDTSTDTQYF. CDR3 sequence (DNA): TGCGCCAGCAGCTTTCTTACCCGGGACACCAGCACAGATACGCAGTATTTT.

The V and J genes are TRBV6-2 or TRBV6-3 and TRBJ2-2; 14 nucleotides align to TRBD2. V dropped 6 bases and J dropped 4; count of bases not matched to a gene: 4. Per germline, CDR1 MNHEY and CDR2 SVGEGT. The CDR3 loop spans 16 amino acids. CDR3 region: CASSRGTSGGTGELFF. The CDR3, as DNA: TGTGCCAGCAGCCGCGGGACTAGCGGGGGCACCGGGGAGCTGTTTTTT.

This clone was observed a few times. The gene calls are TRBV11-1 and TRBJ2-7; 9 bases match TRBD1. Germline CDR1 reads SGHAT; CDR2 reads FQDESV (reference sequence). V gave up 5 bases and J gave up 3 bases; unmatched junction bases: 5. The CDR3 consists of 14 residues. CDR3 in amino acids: CASSKTGGLYEQYF. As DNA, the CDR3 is TGTGCCAGCAGCAAAACAGGGGGCCTCTACGAGCAGTACTTC. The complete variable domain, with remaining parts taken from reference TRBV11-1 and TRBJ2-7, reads EAEVAQSPRYKITEKSQAVAFWCDPISGHATLYWYRQILGQGPELLVQFQDESVVDDSQLPKDRFSAERLKGVDSTLKIQPAELGDSAMYLCASSKTGGLYEQYFGPGTRLTVT.

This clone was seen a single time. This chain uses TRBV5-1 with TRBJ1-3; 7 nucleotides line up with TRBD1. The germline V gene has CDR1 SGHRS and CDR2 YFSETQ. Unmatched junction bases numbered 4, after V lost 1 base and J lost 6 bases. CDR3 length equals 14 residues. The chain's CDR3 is CASSLTGEQNTIYF. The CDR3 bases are TGCGCCAGCAGCTTGACAGGGGAGCAAAACACCATATATTTT.

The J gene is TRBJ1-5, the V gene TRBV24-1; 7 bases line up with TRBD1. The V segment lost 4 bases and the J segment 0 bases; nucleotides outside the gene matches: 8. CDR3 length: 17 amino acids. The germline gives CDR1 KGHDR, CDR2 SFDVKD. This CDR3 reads CATSDRTGDYSNQPQHF. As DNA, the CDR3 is TGTGCCACCAGTGACCGAACAGGGGATTATAGCAATCAGCCCCAGCATTTT.

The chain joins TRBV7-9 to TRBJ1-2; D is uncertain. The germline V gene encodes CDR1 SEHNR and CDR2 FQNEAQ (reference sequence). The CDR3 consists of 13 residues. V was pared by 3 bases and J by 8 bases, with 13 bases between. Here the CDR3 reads CASSFLQNMGYTF. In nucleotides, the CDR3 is TGTGCCAGCAGCTTTTTACAGAATATGGGCTACACCTTC.

CDR3 in DNA: TGTGCCAGTACCCCGACAGGGATTGGCGAGCAGTACTTC. Translating gives CASTPTGIGEQYF. The chain employs TRBV19 and TRBJ2-7, with 7 bases lining up with TRBD1. The V gene's germline CDR1 is LNHDA and CDR2 SQIVND (reference sequence). CDR3 size: 13 residues. Losses at the gene ends were 7 bases for V and 6 bases for J; bases not matched to a gene: 9.